This T cell receptor beta chain derives from a study of immune cell composition in non-small cell lung cancer. Whole-study results and caveats: Shared sequences between tumour-reactive and dominant in vivo clones were not proven.

Generated by immunoSEQ multiplex PCR, the TCRdb table keeps only in-frame clones and is missing some. The sample shows a few thousand clones, almost 85% of them seen only once. CDR3 size: 15 residues. CDR1 and CDR2 (germline): MNHNS, SASEGT. V gave up 3 bases and J gave up 5 bases; unmatched junction bases: 6. On this clone itself: Its target is not known.

The specimen was lung tumor tissue. This sequence originates from a human donor with non-small cell lung cancer. The rearrangement joins TRBV6-1 to TRBJ1-5, with 8 nucleotides matching TRBD1. CDR3 nucleotide sequence: TGTGCCAGCAGTGACCTGGACAGGGCAGATCAGCCCCAGCATTTT. The encoded protein is CASSDLDRADQPQHF.